This is a list of T cell receptor beta chains from one sample in a study of a mutant IDH1 vaccine in newly diagnosed glioma. No cognate antigen is known for these TCRs. The data were produced by immunoSEQ multiplex PCR, yet TCRdb's version contains in-frame clones alone and is incomplete. The profile covers some 130,000 clones, with 80% appearing a single time and under 7% taken by the ten largest. The input for sequencing was PBMCs, taken from a glioma patient whose treatment included an IDH1 peptide vaccine. These receptor sequences come from a man aged 40-49 years with glioma. CDR3s include the opening cysteine and the closing phenylalanine or tryptophan. The D gene is left open where the match is weak. Where a row states a size, it is once, few, many or the class of an expanded clone; other rows omit it.

abundance: .; j_gene: TRBJ2-3; v_gene: TRBV7-9; d_gene: TRBD2; CDR3aa: CASSFFGLGSTDTQYF; CDR3nt: TGTGCCAGCAGCTTTTTCGGACTAGGGAGCACAGATACGCAGTATTTT
abundance: .; j_gene: TRBJ2-1; v_gene: TRBV4-1; d_gene: TRBD2; CDR3aa: CASSQEASGRYDEQFF; CDR3nt: TGCGCCAGCAGCCAAGAGGCTAGCGGGAGGTACGATGAGCAGTTCTTC
abundance: once; j_gene: TRBJ2-1; v_gene: TRBV5-1; d_gene: TRBD1; CDR3aa: CASLNSGQGANEQFF; CDR3nt: TGCGCCAGCCTAAATTCGGGACAGGGGGCCAATGAGCAGTTCTTC
abundance: .; j_gene: TRBJ2-7; v_gene: TRBV27; d_gene: TRBD1; CDR3aa: CASSLSGTGVYEQYF; CDR3nt: TGTGCCAGCAGTTTATCCGGGACAGGGGTCTACGAGCAGTACTTC
abundance: .; j_gene: TRBJ2-7; v_gene: TRBV6-7; d_gene: TRBD1; CDR3aa: CASSRGTGRREQYF; CDR3nt: TGTGCCAGCAGCCGGGGGACAGGGAGGCGTGAGCAGTACTTC
abundance: .; j_gene: TRBJ1-3; v_gene: TRBV5-6; d_gene: .; CDR3aa: CASSLIEAARLYF; CDR3nt: TGTGCCAGCAGCCTTATCGAGGCGGCTAGGTTATATTTT
abundance: few; j_gene: TRBJ1-5; v_gene: TRBV7-2; d_gene: .; CDR3aa: CASSPGPDQPQHF; CDR3nt: TGTGCCAGCAGCCCCGGGCCCGATCAGCCCCAGCATTTT
abundance: .; j_gene: TRBJ2-3; v_gene: TRBV5-6; d_gene: TRBD2; CDR3aa: CASSSLASGGPDTQYF; CDR3nt: TGTGCCAGCAGCTCCCTGGCTAGCGGGGGGCCAGATACGCAGTATTTT
abundance: .; j_gene: TRBJ2-1; v_gene: TRBV7-9; d_gene: .; CDR3aa: CASSPGETYNEQFF; CDR3nt: TGTGCCAGCAGTCCCGGCGAGACATACAATGAGCAGTTCTTC
abundance: few; j_gene: TRBJ1-2; v_gene: TRBV7-8; d_gene: TRBD1; CDR3aa: CASSVRTGVTYGYTF; CDR3nt: TGTGCCAGCAGCGTAAGGACAGGGGTTACTTATGGCTACACCTTC
abundance: once; j_gene: TRBJ1-2; v_gene: TRBV9; d_gene: TRBD1; CDR3aa: CASSVFDRGRGYTF; CDR3nt: TGTGCCAGCAGCGTATTCGACAGGGGCCGAGGCTACACCTTC
abundance: .; j_gene: TRBJ1-6; v_gene: TRBV6-1; d_gene: TRBD1; CDR3aa: CASSSQRQGRSPLHF; CDR3nt: TGTGCCAGCAGTTCCCAACGACAGGGAAGGTCACCCCTCCACTTT
abundance: .; j_gene: TRBJ2-3; v_gene: TRBV7-2; d_gene: .; CDR3aa: CASARGLGADTQYF; CDR3nt: TGTGCCAGCGCCCGTGGCCTTGGGGCAGATACGCAGTATTTT
abundance: .; j_gene: TRBJ2-4; v_gene: TRBV29-1; d_gene: .; CDR3aa: CSVDYRNIQYF; CDR3nt: TGCAGCGTTGATTATAGAAACATTCAGTACTTC
abundance: medium-sized; j_gene: TRBJ1-5; v_gene: TRBV19; d_gene: TRBD1; CDR3aa: CASRIDRGSNQPQHF; CDR3nt: TGTGCCAGTAGAATCGACAGGGGAAGCAATCAGCCCCAGCATTTT
abundance: .; j_gene: TRBJ1-2; v_gene: TRBV4-1; d_gene: .; CDR3aa: CASSLTGLSNGYTF; CDR3nt: TGCGCCAGCAGCTTGACGGGCCTTAGTAATGGCTACACCTTC
abundance: .; j_gene: TRBJ2-3; v_gene: TRBV15; d_gene: TRBD1; CDR3aa: CATSRAGTGGDTQYF; CDR3nt: TGTGCCACCAGCAGAGCCGGGACAGGGGGTGATACGCAGTATTTT
abundance: .; j_gene: TRBJ2-3; v_gene: TRBV7-2; d_gene: .; CDR3aa: CASSFPDTQYF; CDR3nt: TGTGCCAGCAGCTTCCCAGATACGCAGTATTTT
abundance: .; j_gene: TRBJ2-1; v_gene: TRBV6-1; d_gene: .; CDR3aa: CASSEVHNEQFF; CDR3nt: TGTGCCAGCAGTGAAGTCCACAATGAGCAGTTCTTC
abundance: .; j_gene: TRBJ2-6; v_gene: TRBV5-4; d_gene: .; CDR3aa: CASSMRGPGANVLTF; CDR3nt: TGTGCCAGCAGCATGAGGGGCCCCGGGGCCAACGTCCTGACTTTC
abundance: .; j_gene: TRBJ2-1; v_gene: TRBV4-3; d_gene: .; CDR3aa: CASSQEGRGFADEQFF; CDR3nt: TGCGCCAGCAGCCAAGAGGGAAGGGGTTTTGCGGATGAGCAGTTCTTC
abundance: .; j_gene: TRBJ1-1; v_gene: TRBV7-2; d_gene: .; CDR3aa: CASSRAAAPEAFF; CDR3nt: TGTGCCAGCAGCCGAGCGGCCGCTCCTGAAGCTTTCTTT
abundance: .; j_gene: TRBJ2-7; v_gene: TRBV4-1; d_gene: .; CDR3aa: CASSQGGSYEQYF; CDR3nt: TGCGCCAGCAGCCAAGGGGGGTCCTACGAGCAGTACTTC
abundance: .; j_gene: TRBJ1-5; v_gene: TRBV28; d_gene: TRBD1; CDR3aa: CASSFYRGSQPQHF; CDR3nt: TGTGCCAGCAGCTTTTACAGGGGATCTCAGCCCCAGCATTTT
abundance: .; j_gene: TRBJ2-1; v_gene: TRBV2; d_gene: .; CDR3aa: CASKSGGRLYNEQFF; CDR3nt: TGTGCCAGCAAGTCTGGGGGGAGATTGTACAATGAGCAGTTCTTC
abundance: .; j_gene: TRBJ2-6; v_gene: TRBV18; d_gene: TRBD2; CDR3aa: CASSPPAGGISGANVLTF; CDR3nt: TGTGCCAGCTCACCACCGGCGGGGGGAATCTCTGGGGCCAACGTCCTGACTTTC
abundance: once; j_gene: TRBJ1-1; v_gene: TRBV6-1; d_gene: .; CDR3aa: CASSEGAARTEAFF; CDR3nt: TGTGCCAGCAGTGAAGGAGCTGCTCGGACTGAAGCTTTCTTT
abundance: few; j_gene: TRBJ1-2; v_gene: TRBV29-1; d_gene: TRBD1; CDR3aa: CSVEVQGARGYTF; CDR3nt: TGCAGCGTTGAAGTACAGGGGGCGCGTGGCTACACCTTC
abundance: .; j_gene: TRBJ2-3; v_gene: TRBV7-7; d_gene: .; CDR3aa: CASSWDSVSTDTQYF; CDR3nt: TGTGCTAGCAGCTGGGACTCCGTTAGCACAGATACGCAGTATTTT
abundance: .; j_gene: TRBJ2-1; v_gene: TRBV18; d_gene: .; CDR3aa: CASSQQVGTLNNEQFF; CDR3nt: TGTGCCAGCTCACAACAAGTCGGGACACTTAACAATGAGCAGTTCTTC
abundance: .; j_gene: TRBJ1-5; v_gene: TRBV7-8; d_gene: .; CDR3aa: CASSLGTGIQPQHF; CDR3nt: TGTGCCAGCAGCTTAGGAACAGGGATTCAGCCCCAGCATTTT
abundance: .; j_gene: TRBJ2-5; v_gene: TRBV30; d_gene: TRBD2; CDR3aa: CAWTRGLAGALETQYF; CDR3nt: TGTGCCTGGACCCGTGGACTAGCGGGAGCACTGGAGACCCAGTACTTC
abundance: .; j_gene: TRBJ2-1; v_gene: TRBV23-1; d_gene: .; CDR3aa: CASSQSKDVTLSYNEQFF; CDR3nt: TGCGCCAGCAGTCAATCGAAGGACGTTACGCTCTCCTACAATGAGCAGTTCTTC
abundance: few; j_gene: TRBJ1-1; v_gene: TRBV12-2; d_gene: .; CDR3aa: CASRSRAWAGTEAFF; CDR3nt: TGTGCAAGTCGCTCCCGGGCCTGGGCGGGAACTGAAGCTTTCTTT
abundance: .; j_gene: TRBJ2-5; v_gene: TRBV27; d_gene: .; CDR3aa: CASRQGTQYF; CDR3nt: TGTGCCAGTCGGCAGGGGACCCAGTACTTC
abundance: once; j_gene: TRBJ1-2; v_gene: TRBV7-2; d_gene: .; CDR3aa: CASSPTGVVGGYTF; CDR3nt: TGTGCCAGCAGCCCAACGGGGGTCGTTGGTGGCTACACCTTC
abundance: .; j_gene: TRBJ1-1; v_gene: TRBV14; d_gene: .; CDR3aa: CASSRRVVEGNTEAFF; CDR3nt: TGTGCCAGCAGCCGAAGGGTGGTGGAGGGAAACACTGAAGCTTTCTTT
abundance: .; j_gene: TRBJ2-3; v_gene: TRBV12-5; d_gene: TRBD2; CDR3aa: CASGQSGRATVGTDTQYF; CDR3nt: TGTGCTAGTGGCCAAAGCGGGAGGGCCACGGTTGGCACAGATACGCAGTATTTT
abundance: .; j_gene: TRBJ2-7; v_gene: TRBV10-1; d_gene: TRBD1; CDR3aa: CASGDRVPYEQYF; CDR3nt: TGCGCCAGCGGAGACAGGGTCCCCTACGAGCAGTACTTC
abundance: .; j_gene: TRBJ2-5; v_gene: TRBV5-8; d_gene: .; CDR3aa: CASNRAQETQYF; CDR3nt: TGTGCCAGCAACAGGGCTCAAGAGACCCAGTACTTC
abundance: .; j_gene: TRBJ2-4; v_gene: TRBV19; d_gene: TRBD2; CDR3aa: CASSIETSGALAKNIQYF; CDR3nt: TGTGCCAGTAGTATAGAGACTAGCGGTGCCCTAGCCAAAAACATTCAGTACTTC
abundance: .; j_gene: TRBJ2-6; v_gene: TRBV6-4; d_gene: .; CDR3aa: CASSPGSSISGANVLTF; CDR3nt: TGTGCCAGCAGCCCCGGGTCATCCATATCTGGGGCCAACGTCCTGACTTTC
abundance: .; j_gene: TRBJ2-7; v_gene: TRBV9; d_gene: TRBD2; CDR3aa: CASSPSLRESSYEQYF; CDR3nt: TGTGCCAGCAGCCCCTCTTTGCGGGAGAGCTCCTACGAGCAGTACTTC
abundance: .; j_gene: TRBJ2-5; v_gene: TRBV25-1; d_gene: TRBD2; CDR3aa: CASSPLAGGRETQYF; CDR3nt: TGTGCCAGCAGCCCTTTAGCGGGGGGGCGGGAGACCCAGTACTTC
abundance: .; j_gene: TRBJ2-7; v_gene: TRBV20-1; d_gene: .; CDR3aa: CSAPDGYEQYF; CDR3nt: TGCAGTGCTCCCGACGGCTACGAGCAGTACTTC
abundance: .; j_gene: TRBJ1-1; v_gene: TRBV5-1; d_gene: TRBD1; CDR3aa: CASSPNILRGQEAFF; CDR3nt: TGCGCCAGCAGCCCGAATATATTAAGGGGACAGGAAGCTTTCTTT
abundance: .; j_gene: TRBJ1-2; v_gene: TRBV27; d_gene: .; CDR3aa: CASSLSWGDYGYTF; CDR3nt: TGTGCCAGCAGTTTATCCTGGGGAGACTATGGCTACACCTTC
abundance: .; j_gene: TRBJ1-2; v_gene: TRBV2; d_gene: .; CDR3aa: CASSVGREGYGYTF; CDR3nt: TGTGCCAGCAGTGTGGGCAGGGAGGGCTATGGCTACACCTTC
abundance: few; j_gene: TRBJ1-2; v_gene: TRBV5-1; d_gene: .; CDR3aa: CASSPLGRRGYTF; CDR3nt: TGCGCCAGCAGCCCCCTCGGACGGCGGGGCTACACCTTC
abundance: few; j_gene: TRBJ2-1; v_gene: TRBV19; d_gene: .; CDR3aa: CASRLDRSSYNEQFF; CDR3nt: TGTGCCAGTAGACTAGACAGGAGCTCCTACAATGAGCAGTTCTTC
abundance: .; j_gene: TRBJ2-3; v_gene: TRBV18; d_gene: TRBD1; CDR3aa: CASSSKQGDTQYF; CDR3nt: TGTGCCAGCTCATCAAAACAGGGGGATACGCAGTATTTT
abundance: .; j_gene: TRBJ2-3; v_gene: TRBV6-5; d_gene: TRBD2; CDR3aa: CASSLAGGRTDTQYF; CDR3nt: TGTGCCAGCAGCCTGGCGGGGGGGCGAACAGATACGCAGTATTTT
abundance: .; j_gene: TRBJ1-5; v_gene: TRBV6-5; d_gene: TRBD1; CDR3aa: CASSGDRGGQPQHF; CDR3nt: TGTGCCAGCAGTGGGGACAGGGGGGGTCAGCCCCAGCATTTT
abundance: .; j_gene: TRBJ2-1; v_gene: TRBV5-4; d_gene: .; CDR3aa: CASSLETYNEQFF; CDR3nt: TGTGCCAGCAGCTTGGAAACTTACAATGAGCAGTTCTTC
abundance: few; j_gene: TRBJ1-5; v_gene: TRBV4-2; d_gene: .; CDR3aa: CASSQEATGYNQPQHF; CDR3nt: TGTGCCAGCAGCCAAGAAGCAACGGGTTACAATCAGCCCCAGCATTTT